The text below deals with one TCR beta chain. This specimen belongs to a study of blood T cell repertoires in COVID-19. TCRdb keeps only in-frame clones here, not all; method: immunoSEQ multiplex PCR. The data show around 200,000 clones, about 88% seen once. Trimming removed 4 bases from V and 6 bases from J; junction bases left unmatched: 9. The CDR3 contains 16 residues. Germline loops: CDR1 SGHVS, CDR2 FQNEAQ. This rearrangement joins TRBV7-8 to TRBJ1-5, with 10 bases that match TRBD1. This clonotype was sampled from a woman between 25 and 40 years old who had recovered from COVID-19. Specimen: PBMCs or T cells enriched from blood (not recorded which). The CDR3 DNA sequence: TGTGCCAGCAGCTCAACCTCTGGACAGGGGGGTCAGCCCCAGCATTTT. This sequence encodes CASSSTSGQGGQPQHF.